The 5 T cell receptor beta chains reported below all come from one sample, sequenced in a study of CD8+ T cells in alopecia areata. In each case, RNA was isolated and then reverse transcribed into cDNA as the sequencing template. Using immunoSEQ multiplex PCR, the repertoire was profiled, and TCRdb retains in-frame clones only, with some absent. The data hold 150,000 to 200,000 clones, with just under 60% observed a single time. This specimen was CD4+ T cells sorted from blood, taken at week 0. Source of these receptors: a human donor with alopecia areata.

The chain couples TRBV6-4 to TRBJ2-3, with 8 bases aligning to TRBD2. The CDR3 covers 15 residues. Germline V gene sequence: CDR1 MRHNA, CDR2 SNTAGT. V lost 3 bases and J lost 2; bases outside the gene matches: 4. In DNA form, the CDR3 reads TGTGCCAGCAGTGAAAGCGGGGGCCTCACAGATACGCAGTATTTT. Its protein product is CASSESGGLTDTQYF.

Concerning this clone itself: The same CDR3 also results from other DNA sequences found in this sample. The genes are TRBV29-1 and TRBJ1-1; D is unresolved. CDR3 length: 11 amino acids. Trimming took off 7 bases at V and 4 bases at J, with 10 bases between the two ends. Germline CDR1 SQVTM, CDR2 ANQGSEA. As DNA, the CDR3 is TGCAGCGCGCGCTTGGGCACTGAAGCTTTCTTT. Amino acids: CSARLGTEAFF.

This chain connects TRBV7-2 to TRBJ1-5, with 10 positions matching TRBD1. This CDR3 comprises 16 residues. CDR1 is SGHTA, CDR2 FQGNSA, per germline. V lost 5 bases, J lost 2 bases, and 6 bases stayed unmatched. The CDR3 nucleotides are TGTGCCAGCAGCCCTGAGACAGGGGGCGGCAATCAGCCCCAGCATTTT. It is translated as CASSPETGGGNQPQHF.

This clone occurred a few times. The chain links TRBV2 to TRBJ1-2; D not resolved. The germline gives CDR1 SNHLY, CDR2 FYNNEI. There are 12 residues in the CDR3. V lost 5 bases and J lost 4, with 8 bases in between. CDR3: CASSRQSYGYTF. DNA for the CDR3: TGTGCCAGCAGTCGGCAGAGCTATGGCTACACCTTC.

This clone was observed a single time. The CDR3 reads CAWSVKAKNIQYF. The CDR3 coding sequence is TGTGCCTGGAGTGTAAAGGCCAAAAACATTCAGTACTTC. This rearrangement joins TRBV30 to TRBJ2-4; no reliable D call. In germline, CDR1 is GTSNPN, CDR2 SVGIG (reference sequence). The CDR3 runs to 13 residues. Trimming pared 0 bases from V and 1 base from J, leaving 4 bases between.